This T cell receptor (beta chain) was recorded in a study of shared clonotypes between healthy human individuals. CDR1 and CDR2 from the germline V gene are SGHRS and YFSETQ. This CDR3 region has 16 residues. V was pared by 0 bases and J by 4 bases, with 6 bases of the junction left unmatched. The deep-level immunoSEQ assay was used. Genomic DNA belonging to each subset was distributed in equal measure over several immunoSEQ plates. Profiling relied on immunoSEQ multiplex PCR, and the TCRdb table lists in-frame clones only, not all of them. The table records approximately 500,000 clones, approximately 79% of them present only once. Study-wide findings and caveats: The researchers took only blood, and tissue repertoires probably look different. Among donors, the sharing of clonotypes was expected to be influenced by sequencing depth.

For this clone: What it binds is unknown.

The chain joins TRBV5-1 to TRBJ2-2; 7 bases are shared with TRBD1. The TCR sequence derives from a woman in her thirties or forties in good health. Some clones in this sample may be carry-over from other donors' samples. The sample consisted of PBMCs. CDR3 sequence: CASSLVGAGGTGELFF. For the CDR3, the DNA is TGCGCCAGCAGCTTGGTTGGGGCAGGGGGCACCGGGGAGCTGTTTTTT. The full variable domain, its missing parts supplied by reference TRBV5-1 and TRBJ2-2, is KAGVTQTPRYLIKTRGQQVTLSCSPISGHRSVSWYQQTPGQGLQFLFEYFSETQRNKGNFPGRFSGRQFSNSRSEMNVSTLELGDSALYLCASSLVGAGGTGELFFGEGSRLTVL.